The 32 T cell receptor beta chains reported below all come from one sample, sequenced in a study of T cell repertoires in cytomegalovirus infection. MiXCR, applied by TCRdb to the reads, yields one record per CDR3 protein. The table has a few hundred thousand distinct CDR3 sequences, roughly 42% seen once; the top ten hold 48%. Their recognized antigens are unknown. Here the sequenced sample was cultured PBMCs, taken from culture after CMV antigen stimulation. The receptors originated from a human donor in good health (CMV status not recorded). Some clones in this sample may be carry-over from other donors' samples.

This clonotype was seen ten or more times. The chain uses TRBV7-2 and TRBJ1-1; D is possibly TRBD1 (5 bases). The V gene lost 5 bases and the J gene lost 1 base, with 11 bases spanning the gap. Germline CDR1 is SGHTA and CDR2 is FQGNSA. The CDR3 has 14 residues. CDR3 loop: CASSVWTRNTEAFF. DNA of the CDR3: TGTGCCAGCAGCGTCTGGACAAGGAACACTGAAGCTTTCTTT.

This clonotype was counted between two and nine times. An end of the junction does not agree with germline; a read error may underlie this. DNA of the CDR3: TGTGCTAGTGGATTGGGGCCGGACCCCTCCGAGACCCAGTACTTC. This translates into CASGLGPDPSETQYF. The chain links TRBV12-5 to TRBJ2-5; possibly TRBD1 for D (5 bases). In germline, CDR1 is LGHNT, CDR2 FRNRAP. The CDR3 sequence is 15 residues long. The variable domain in full, completed from reference TRBV12-5 and TRBJ2-5, reads DARVTQTPRHKVTEMGQEVTMRCQPILGHNTVFWYRQTMMQGLELLAYFRNRAPLDDSGMPKDRFSAEMPDATLATLKIQPSEPRDSAVYFCASGLGPDPSETQYFGPGTRLLVL.

This chain joins TRBV12-3 or TRBV12-4 and TRBJ2-5; tentative D call: TRBD1 (6 bases). The CDR3 has 15 amino acids. V lost 6 bases to trimming and J lost 5 bases, with 19 bases between them. The CDR3 loop is CASSRLVQGWETQYF. The CDR3, as DNA: TGTGCCAGCAGCCGACTTGTACAGGGTTGGGAGACCCAGTACTTC.

This clonotype turned up a few times. The V gene is TRBV7-9, the J gene TRBJ1-1; D remains ambiguous. V gave up 2 bases and J gave up 4 bases, with 11 bases separating them. Germline V gives CDR1 SEHNR, CDR2 FQNEAQ (reference sequence). CDR3 size: 14 residues. In DNA form, the CDR3 reads TGTGCCAGCAGCTTAAAGTCCGGAGGCACTGAAGCTTTCTTT. This codes for CASSLKSGGTEAFF.

The chain recombines TRBV20-1 with TRBJ2-7, with D possibly matching TRBD2 (7 bases). The germline V gene encodes CDR1 DFQATT and CDR2 SNEGSKA (reference sequence). The CDR3 runs to 15 residues. V lost 5 bases, J lost 4 bases, and 21 bases lay in between. The CDR3 nucleotides read TGCAGTGCTCACTTCCCGGGGAGGGGGGGATACGAGCAGTACTTC. This codes for CSAHFPGRGGYEQYF.

V gene TRBV27 combines with J gene TRBJ1-1; possible D gene TRBD1, 5 bases. Germline values: CDR1 MNHEY, CDR2 SMNVEV (reference sequence). This CDR3 is 18 amino acids long. V was clipped by 4 bases and J by 5 bases, with 26 bases between them. CDR3 residues: CASSYSRRGVVVGTEAFF. Here the CDR3 DNA reads TGTGCCAGCAGTTACTCCCGGCGGGGGGTTGTAGTAGGTACTGAAGCTTTCTTT.

This chain connects TRBV6-5 to TRBJ2-1; TRBD2 matches 8 bases. The germline gives CDR1 MNHEY, CDR2 SVGAGI. The V and J ends lost 0 bases and 10 bases, in that order; junction bases with no gene match: 8. CDR3 length equals 15 residues. The CDR3 is CASSYSVSGNGEQFF. CDR3 in DNA: TGTGCCAGCAGTTACTCGGTTAGCGGGAACGGGGAGCAGTTCTTC.

The chain is built from TRBV7-2 and TRBJ2-4; D is unclear. Germline CDR1 and CDR2: SGHTA and FQGNSA. Trimming shortened V by 5 bases and J by 3 bases, and 11 bases separated the two germline ends. The CDR3 is 14 residues long. The CDR3 nucleotides are TGTGCCAGCAGCCCGAGTGGTGGCAAAAACATTCAGTACTTC. Translating gives CASSPSGGKNIQYF.

The chain is built from TRBV7-2 and TRBJ2-1, with a weak D call TRBD2 (6 bases). Per germline, CDR1 SGHTA and CDR2 FQGNSA. The CDR3 spans 16 residues. V gave up 5 bases and J gave up 2 bases, with 16 bases separating them. The chain's CDR3 is CASSRWGGMAYNEQFF. In DNA form, the CDR3 reads TGTGCCAGCAGCCGTTGGGGCGGGATGGCCTACAATGAGCAGTTCTTC. The whole variable domain, remainder taken from reference TRBV7-2 and TRBJ2-1, is GAGVSQSPSNKVTEKGKDVELRCDPISGHTALYWYRQSLGQGLEFLIYFQGNSAPDKSGLPSDRFSAERTGGSVSTLTIQRTQQEDSAVYLCASSRWGGMAYNEQFFGPGTRLTVL.

This clonotype was seen more than once but under ten times. The chain couples TRBV7-8 to TRBJ2-1; 7 bases line up with TRBD1. The CDR3 length is 13 residues. Looked up from germline, CDR1 is SGHVS and CDR2 is FQNEAQ. The V gene end was trimmed by 5 bases and the J gene end by 9 bases; junction bases not matched to a gene: 7. In DNA, the CDR3 is TGTGCCAGCAGCATAGGACAGGCTAGTGAGCAGTTCTTC. Its translation: CASSIGQASEQFF.

The chain has TRBV18 and TRBJ2-5, with D perhaps TRBD2 (5 bases). This CDR3 spans 15 amino acids. Trimming left V 0 bases short and J 4 bases short, with 12 bases between. Per germline, CDR1 KGHSH and CDR2 LQKENI. Here the CDR3 DNA reads TGTGCCAGCTCACCACCGGCGAGGGCTCGAGAGACCCAGTACTTC. Amino acids: CASSPPARARETQYF.

The chain uses TRBV11-3 and TRBJ2-5; TRBD1 is a possible D gene (5 bases). Germline V gene sequence: CDR1 SGHNT, CDR2 YENEEA. CDR3 length: 16 residues. V lost 1 base and J 3 bases, leaving 15 bases between the germline ends. CDR3 sequence: CASSLGPWGREETQYF. CDR3 nucleotides: TGTGCCAGCAGCTTAGGCCCCTGGGGCAGGGAAGAGACCCAGTACTTC.

The chain couples TRBV2 to TRBJ2-7, with D perhaps matching TRBD2 (6 bases). The CDR3 sequence is 16 residues long. From germline, CDR1 is SNHLY and CDR2 FYNNEI. V shed 10 bases and J shed 0 bases, with 22 bases lying between them. In DNA, the CDR3 is TGTGCCAACAAAGCAATGTCTGGGGGGTACTCCTACGAGCAGTACTTC. It encodes CANKAMSGGYSYEQYF.

This sequence joins TRBV9 and TRBJ2-1, with 9 bases lining up with TRBD2. V shed 0 bases and J 4 bases; nucleotides not matched to a gene: 5. Germline loops: CDR1 SGDLS, CDR2 YYNGEE. The CDR3 totals 16 residues. The chain's CDR3 is CASSVVAGGSYNEQFF. Here the CDR3 DNA reads TGTGCCAGCAGCGTAGTGGCGGGAGGGTCTTACAATGAGCAGTTCTTC. Drawing the rest from reference TRBV9 and TRBJ2-1, the complete variable domain is DSGVTQTPKHLITATGQRVTLRCSPRSGDLSVYWYQQSLDQGLQFLIQYYNGEERAKGNILERFSAQQFPDLHSELNLSSLELGDSALYFCASSVVAGGSYNEQFFGPGTRLTVL.

The chain links TRBV5-4 to TRBJ2-7, with a possible D match to TRBD1 (6 bases). This CDR3 contains 13 residues. CDR1 and CDR2 (germline): SGHNT, YYREEE (reference sequence). The V gene lost 2 bases and the J gene lost 7 bases, with 13 bases spanning the gap. As DNA, the CDR3 is TGTGCCAGCAGCTTACAGGGTCGGGATGAGCAGTACTTC. Its protein product is CASSLQGRDEQYF.

The chain links TRBV10-3 to TRBJ2-7; the D gene is possibly TRBD1 (5 bases). The CDR3 is made up of 12 amino acids. Germline V CDR1 and CDR2: ENHRY, SYGVKD. Trimming left V 11 bases short and J 2 bases short, with 13 bases between. CDR3 region: CAVRPDTYEQYF. CDR3 coding DNA: TGTGCCGTCCGCCCGGACACCTACGAGCAGTACTTC.

The sample holds many counts of this clonotype. V is TRBV7-8 and J is TRBJ2-7, with 10 bases matching TRBD2. V shed 0 bases, J shed 5 bases, and the junction held 13 bases outside the gene matches. The germline gives CDR1 SGHVS, CDR2 FQNEAQ. The CDR3 spans 18 residues. The CDR3 is CASSLAEPLAGPPHEQYF. The CDR3, as DNA: TGTGCCAGCAGCTTAGCGGAACCACTAGCGGGGCCGCCTCACGAGCAGTACTTC.

This clonotype was detected a few times. The DNA for the CDR3 is TGCAGCGCACTAGCGGGGGTTCAGACCGGGGAGCTGTTTTTT. It specifies CSALAGVQTGELFF. V gene TRBV29-1 combines with J gene TRBJ2-2; 11 bases agree with TRBD2. The CDR3 spans 14 residues. V dropped 7 bases and J dropped 5; count of bases not matched to a gene: 6. Germline CDR1 reads SQVTM; CDR2 reads ANQGSEA.

The chain joins TRBV5-6 to TRBJ2-2; TRBD2 aligns across 7 bases. CDR3 size: 12 residues. V trimming: 7 bases; J trimming: 7 bases; junction bases outside the gene matches: 4. Germline V gene data show CDR1 as SGHDT and CDR2 as YYEEEE. CDR3 sequence: CASVASGGELFF. CDR3 in DNA: TGTGCCAGCGTAGCTAGCGGCGGGGAGCTGTTTTTT. The complete variable domain, with remaining parts taken from reference TRBV5-6 and TRBJ2-2, reads DAGVTQSPTHLIKTRGQQVTLRCSPKSGHDTVSWYQQALGQGPQFIFQYYEEEERQRGNFPDRFSGHQFPNYSSELNVNALLLGDSALYLCASVASGGELFFGEGSRLTVL.

The chain is built from TRBV12-3 or TRBV12-4 and TRBJ2-5; D is ambiguous. The CDR3 totals 12 residues. Trimming shortened V by 8 bases and J by 8 bases, and 15 bases separated the two germline ends. This chain's CDR3 is CASGSLRGTQYF. CDR3 in DNA: TGTGCCAGCGGCTCACTCCGAGGTACCCAGTACTTC.

This chain connects TRBV7-2 to TRBJ1-5; no firm D call. The V end lost 2 bases, the J end lost 2 bases, and 10 bases lay between the germline ends. Germline values: CDR1 SGHTA, CDR2 FQGNSA. The length of the CDR3 is 15 residues. CDR3 loop: CASSLQLQGNQPQHF. CDR3 DNA sequence: TGTGCCAGCAGCTTACAGCTTCAGGGCAATCAGCCCCAGCATTTT.

The J gene is TRBJ1-2, the V gene TRBV7-6; no firm D call. The ends were cut back, 1 base at V and 8 bases at J, with 14 bases in the middle. The CDR3 is 14 amino acids. The germline gives CDR1 SGHVS, CDR2 FNYEAQ. The chain's CDR3 is CASSLDRILRGYTF. The DNA of the CDR3 is TGTGCCAGCAGCTTAGACCGGATTCTGCGGGGCTACACCTTC.

The sample holds a few counts of this clonotype. The chain is built from TRBV11-2 and TRBJ1-2; TRBD1 aligns across 8 bases. There are 15 residues in the CDR3. CDR1 is SGHAT, CDR2 FQNNGV, per germline. With 4 bases clipped from V and 6 bases from J, the junction kept 10 bases outside the gene matches. The CDR3 nucleotides are TGTGCCAGCAGCTCCCGGGACAGGCGTCAAGATGGCTACACCTTC. Its protein product is CASSSRDRRQDGYTF.

The chain links TRBV4-1 to TRBJ2-7; 12 bases agree with TRBD2. This CDR3 contains 15 residues. Germline V CDR1 and CDR2: MGHRA, YSYEKL. The ends lost 4 bases at V and 4 bases at J; junction bases unmatched: 5. The CDR3: CASSPRTSGMYEQYF. The CDR3 DNA reads TGCGCCAGCAGCCCTCGGACTAGCGGGATGTACGAGCAGTACTTC.

This clonotype was seen a handful of times. This chain uses TRBV6-8 with TRBJ2-6; a weak D match, TRBD1 (5 bases). The CDR3 length is 14 residues. The germline CDR1 and CDR2 sequences are MNHGY and SAAAGT. Trimming shortened V by 6 bases and J by 4 bases, and 10 bases separated the two germline ends. CDR3 loop: CASRGARGANVLTF. CDR3 coding DNA: TGTGCCAGCAGAGGGGCGCGGGGGGCCAACGTCCTGACTTTC.

This chain uses TRBV4-1 with TRBJ2-1, with D possibly matching TRBD1 (5 bases). Germline CDR1 MGHRA, CDR2 YSYEKL. This CDR3 is 16 amino acids long. Trimming left V 0 bases short and J 6 bases short, with 15 bases between. DNA of the CDR3: TGCGCCAGCAGCCAAGATCAAGGGGCCCCGGGCAATGAGCAGTTCTTC. Its translation: CASSQDQGAPGNEQFF.

This clonotype has more than one count but fewer than ten. The chain couples TRBV7-6 to TRBJ1-6; no firm D call. The CDR3 is 13 amino acids. Trimming pared 5 bases from V and 8 bases from J, leaving 10 bases between. Germline assignment: CDR1 SGHVS and CDR2 FNYEAQ. CDR3 in DNA: TGTGCCAGCAGCCCGCGGACTTATTCACCCCTCCACTTT. Amino acid sequence: CASSPRTYSPLHF.

V usage is TRBV11-2 and J usage is TRBJ1-1; 11 positions match TRBD1. The CDR3 runs 15 residues. CDR1 is SGHAT and CDR2 is FQNNGV in the germline V gene. V trimming: 5 bases; J trimming: 1 base; junction bases outside the gene matches: 3. CDR3 DNA sequence: TGTGCCAGCAGCCGAGGGACAGGGGGGAACACTGAAGCTTTCTTT. Protein product: CASSRGTGGNTEAFF.

V is TRBV2 and J is TRBJ1-5; no reliable D call. CDR1 and CDR2 from the germline V gene are SNHLY and FYNNEI. V lost 2 bases and J 6 bases, leaving 8 bases between the germline ends. CDR3 size: 13 residues. The CDR3 DNA sequence: TGTGCCAGCAGTGAATCGGGTGGTCAGCCCCAGCATTTT. The encoded protein is CASSESGGQPQHF.

This clonotype was counted a few times. The V and J genes are TRBV7-2 and TRBJ1-5; the D is unclear. The CDR3 spans 14 residues. V was clipped by 0 bases and J by 5 bases, with 8 bases between them. Germline V gene sequence: CDR1 SGHTA, CDR2 FQGNSA. The CDR3 DNA is TGTGCCAGCAGCTTAGCGGAGGGCTATCAGCCCCAGCATTTT. It yields the protein CASSLAEGYQPQHF.

This clonotype showed up just a few times. This chain links TRBV7-2 with TRBJ2-1; TRBD2 might be the D (5 bases). The V gene's germline CDR1 is SGHTA and CDR2 FQGNSA. The CDR3 contains 13 residues. V was cut by 5 bases and J by 14 bases, with 19 bases left in between. CDR3 loop: CASSHGLVPYKFF. The CDR3 DNA reads TGTGCCAGCAGCCACGGACTGGTCCCGTATAAGTTCTTC.

This clonotype was picked up a small number of times. The V and J genes are TRBV28 and TRBJ2-3; TRBD1 agrees at 7 bases. V gave up 6 bases and J gave up 2 bases; unmatched junction bases: 8. The CDR3 extends over 15 amino acids. From germline, CDR1 is MDHEN and CDR2 SYDVKM. This chain's CDR3 is CASSPTDRTTDTQYF. The CDR3 DNA is TGTGCCAGCAGCCCCACGGACAGGACCACAGATACGCAGTATTTT.